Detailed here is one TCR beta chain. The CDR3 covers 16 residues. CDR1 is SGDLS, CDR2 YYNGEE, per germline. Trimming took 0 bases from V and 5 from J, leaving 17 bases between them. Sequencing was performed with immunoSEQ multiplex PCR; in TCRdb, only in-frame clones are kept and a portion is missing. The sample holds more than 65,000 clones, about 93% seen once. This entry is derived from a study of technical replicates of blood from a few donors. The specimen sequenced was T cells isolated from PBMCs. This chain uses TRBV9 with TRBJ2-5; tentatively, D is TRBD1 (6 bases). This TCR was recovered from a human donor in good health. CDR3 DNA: TGTGCCAGCAGCGTAGACACCCAGACAGGTTCGGAGACCCAGTACTTC. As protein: CASSVDTQTGSETQYF. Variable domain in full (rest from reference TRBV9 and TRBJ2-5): DSGVTQTPKHLITATGQRVTLRCSPRSGDLSVYWYQQSLDQGLQFLIQYYNGEERAKGNILERFSAQQFPDLHSELNLSSLELGDSALYFCASSVDTQTGSETQYFGPGTRLLVL.